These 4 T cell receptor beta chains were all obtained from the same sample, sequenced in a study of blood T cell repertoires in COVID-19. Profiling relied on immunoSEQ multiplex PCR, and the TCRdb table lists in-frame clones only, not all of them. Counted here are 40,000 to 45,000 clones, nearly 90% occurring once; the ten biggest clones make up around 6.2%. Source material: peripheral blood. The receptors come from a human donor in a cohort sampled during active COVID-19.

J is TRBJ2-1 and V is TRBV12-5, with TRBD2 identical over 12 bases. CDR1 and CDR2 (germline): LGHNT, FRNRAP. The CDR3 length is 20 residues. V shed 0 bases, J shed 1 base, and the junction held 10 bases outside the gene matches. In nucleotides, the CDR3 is TGTGCTAGTGGTTTGGTATCTCTAGCGGGAGGGCCCGGTTCCTACAATGAGCAGTTCTTC. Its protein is CASGLVSLAGGPGSYNEQFF.

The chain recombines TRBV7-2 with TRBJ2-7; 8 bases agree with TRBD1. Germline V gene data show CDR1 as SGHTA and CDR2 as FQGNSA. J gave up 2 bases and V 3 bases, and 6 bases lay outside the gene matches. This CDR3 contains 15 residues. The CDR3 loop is CASSFTRGPTYEQYF. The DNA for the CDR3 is TGTGCCAGCAGCTTTACCAGGGGGCCAACCTACGAGCAGTACTTC.

The CDR3 sequence is CASTGNKDRTYEQYF. Written as DNA, the CDR3 is TGTGCCAGCACCGGTAATAAGGACAGAACGTACGAGCAGTACTTC. The V gene is TRBV7-9, the J gene TRBJ2-7; maybe TRBD1 (6 bases). Germline loops: CDR1 SEHNR, CDR2 FQNEAQ (reference sequence). The CDR3 is made up of 15 amino acids. The ends were cut back, 7 bases at V and 4 bases at J, with 20 bases in the middle.

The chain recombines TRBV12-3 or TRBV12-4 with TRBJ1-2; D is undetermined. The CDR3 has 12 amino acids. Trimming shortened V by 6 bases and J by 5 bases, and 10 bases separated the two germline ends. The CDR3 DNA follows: TGTGCCAGCAGCCCCGAGCCGTATGGCTACACCTTC. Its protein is CASSPEPYGYTF.